Each of the 28 T cell receptor beta chains below was sequenced from the same sample in a study of cytomegalovirus exposure and HLA in healthy donors. In the PCR, 60 Vbeta and 13 Jbeta primers were used. TCRdb's copy holds only in-frame clones and misses some; the assay was immunoSEQ multiplex PCR. The table has 200,000 to 300,000 clones, approximately 82% seen once; the top ten hold around 8.3%. Sequencing was done on a sample of PBMCs. Receptor source: an older woman in good health and CMV-seropositive.

The count of this clone is one. This sequence joins TRBV10-3 and TRBJ2-7, with TRBD1 matching over 12 bases. In germline, CDR1 is ENHRY, CDR2 SYGVKD. The J segment lost 4 bases and the V segment lost 6 bases, leaving 7 bases of the junction unmatched. CDR3 size: 15 residues. In DNA form, the CDR3 reads TGTGCCATCAGCCCGGGGACAGGGGGCACGTACGAGCAGTACTTC. Translation gives CAISPGTGGTYEQYF.

The rearrangement links TRBV5-1 to TRBJ2-7; perhaps TRBD1 as D (5 bases). The germline gives CDR1 SGHRS, CDR2 YFSETQ. Trimming removed 3 bases at V and 2 bases at J, with 9 bases between. The CDR3 spans 13 residues. The CDR3 sequence is CASSWQGTYEQYF. The DNA for the CDR3 is TGCGCCAGCAGCTGGCAGGGTACCTACGAGCAGTACTTC. The entire variable domain, with the rest obtained from reference TRBV5-1 and TRBJ2-7, is as follows: KAGVTQTPRYLIKTRGQQVTLSCSPISGHRSVSWYQQTPGQGLQFLFEYFSETQRNKGNFPGRFSGRQFSNSRSEMNVSTLELGDSALYLCASSWQGTYEQYFGPGTRLTVT.

This chain links TRBV5-6 with TRBJ2-1; 8 bases align to TRBD2. The CDR3 loop spans 17 amino acids. The V and J ends lost 2 bases and 4 bases, in that order; junction bases with no gene match: 11. The germline V gene encodes CDR1 SGHDT and CDR2 YYEEEE. In DNA, the CDR3 is TGTGCCAGCAGCTTTAGGAAGAGCAGCGGGGGTTACAATGAGCAGTTCTTC. Protein sequence: CASSFRKSSGGYNEQFF.

The chain carries TRBV28 and TRBJ1-5; possibly TRBD1 for D (6 bases). CDR3 size: 15 residues. The germline CDR1 and CDR2 sequences are MDHEN and SYDVKM. V lost 5 bases and J lost 4, with 15 bases in between. The DNA of the CDR3 is TGTGCCAGCAGTCCCAGGGGCCTCGGGAATCAGCCCCAGCATTTT. Its protein product is CASSPRGLGNQPQHF.

J is TRBJ1-1 and V is TRBV12-2; the table gives TRBD1 as D, unverified against the DNA. TRBV12-2 corresponds to a pseudogene. This CDR3 region has 16 residues. CDR3 protein: CASRLEEQGCDTEAFF. Written as DNA, the CDR3 is TGTGCAAGTCGCTTAGAAGAACAGGGATGCGACACTGAAGCTTTCTTT.

The chain is built from TRBV19 and TRBJ2-2; D remains unclear. Germline loops: CDR1 LNHDA, CDR2 SQIVND (reference sequence). V lost 4 bases, J lost 0 bases, and 12 bases lay in between. The CDR3 runs to 16 residues. Here the CDR3 reads CASSRKLGPNTGELFF. CDR3 sequence (DNA): TGTGCCAGTAGTAGGAAGCTGGGCCCGAACACCGGGGAGCTGTTTTTT.

The V gene is TRBV29-1, the J gene TRBJ1-1; TRBD1 matches at 7 bases. The ends lost 2 bases at V and 5 bases at J; junction bases unmatched: 5. The CDR3 runs to 13 residues. Per the germline V gene, CDR1 is SQVTM and CDR2 is ANQGSEA. CDR3 amino acids: CSVEQGRGTEAFF. CDR3 nucleotides: TGCAGCGTTGAACAGGGCAGGGGGACTGAAGCTTTCTTT.

The chain couples TRBV5-6 to TRBJ1-1, with D perhaps TRBD1 (5 bases). The CDR3 is made up of 16 amino acids. V was shortened by 2 bases and J by 5 bases, with 19 bases between the two germline ends. Per the germline V gene, CDR1 is SGHDT and CDR2 is YYEEEE. DNA for the CDR3: TGTGCCAGCAGCTTACGGAACTGGCAGGGAGGAACTGAAGCTTTCTTT. It encodes CASSLRNWQGGTEAFF.

This chain connects TRBV15 to TRBJ2-1, with TRBD1 as a possible D gene (6 bases). With 9 bases removed from V and 4 bases from J, the gap between germline ends came to 16 bases. Germline CDR1 reads LNHNV; CDR2 reads YYDKDF (reference sequence). The CDR3 covers 14 residues. CDR3 protein: CATGPGHEYNEQFF. CDR3 in DNA: TGTGCCACAGGGCCGGGACACGAATACAATGAGCAGTTCTTC.

This clone was counted between two and nine times. V and J are TRBV11-2 and TRBJ2-3; 8 bases fit TRBD2. The V gene end was trimmed by 4 bases and the J gene end by 7 bases; junction bases not matched to a gene: 7. The CDR3 spans 14 residues. Germline-derived CDR1 and CDR2 are SGHAT and FQNNGV. CDR3 sequence (DNA): TGTGCCAGCAGCTCCGGGACTAGAGGGTATACGCAGTATTTT. This sequence encodes CASSSGTRGYTQYF.

This chain links TRBV6-5 with TRBJ2-3; 8 bases fit TRBD2. Germline CDR1 MNHEY, CDR2 SVGAGI. The V segment lost 5 bases and the J segment 8 bases; nucleotides outside the gene matches: 12. This CDR3 is 15 amino acids long. The CDR3 here is CASSAGLAWVGTQYF. The CDR3 region has the DNA TGTGCCAGCAGTGCAGGACTAGCTTGGGTAGGTACGCAGTATTTT.

The chain joins TRBV19 to TRBJ1-1; possibly TRBD1 for D (5 bases). Trimming took 7 bases from V and 7 from J, leaving 10 bases between them. Germline CDR1 is LNHDA and CDR2 is SQIVND (reference sequence). CDR3 length: 11 residues. The CDR3 loop is CASTAGLEAFF. DNA of the CDR3: TGTGCCAGTACCGCGGGGCTTGAAGCTTTCTTT.

This clone was seen just once. This chain links TRBV7-8 with TRBJ2-5; 12 bases are a match to TRBD2. The germline CDR1 and CDR2 sequences are SGHVS and FQNEAQ. V was clipped by 5 bases and J by 5 bases; unmatched bases: 9. This CDR3 has 16 residues. The CDR3: CASSPKTSGRLETQYF. The CDR3 DNA reads as TGTGCCAGCAGCCCGAAGACTAGCGGGAGATTGGAGACCCAGTACTTC.

The chain recombines TRBV27 with TRBJ2-1; 8 bases align to TRBD2. The CDR3 extends over 13 amino acids. Unmatched junction bases numbered 7, after V lost 8 bases and J lost 7 bases. Germline V lookup: CDR1 MNHEY, CDR2 SMNVEV (reference sequence). The CDR3 sequence: CASLAGSSNEQFF. The CDR3 coding sequence is TGTGCCAGCCTAGCGGGCTCCTCTAATGAGCAGTTCTTC.

The genes are TRBV5-6 and TRBJ1-1; 9 nucleotides line up with TRBD1. Trimming cost V 1 base and J 5 bases; bases outside gene matches: 12. The germline V gene has CDR1 SGHDT and CDR2 YYEEEE. The CDR3 is 17 residues long. As DNA, the CDR3 is TGTGCCAGCAGCTTGATGAAAACCGGGACAGGGAGGACTGAAGCTTTCTTT. It codes for CASSLMKTGTGRTEAFF.

The chain has TRBV11-2 and TRBJ1-2; D is unresolved. Germline CDR1 SGHAT, CDR2 FQNNGV. The CDR3 has 13 amino acids. Trimming cost V 5 bases and J 7 bases, with 14 bases left between them. The CDR3 DNA reads TGTGCCAGCAGCCCCGTGAGGGCCATTGGCTACACCTTC. Translation: CASSPVRAIGYTF.

The chain has TRBV29-1 and TRBJ2-1, with 8 bases aligning to TRBD1. CDR1 and CDR2 from the germline V gene are SQVTM and ANQGSEA. This CDR3 has 15 residues. V was clipped by 4 bases and J by 1 base; unmatched bases: 6. The CDR3 loop is CSVGRQGISYNEQFF. The CDR3 DNA is TGCAGCGTTGGTAGACAGGGGATTTCCTACAATGAGCAGTTCTTC.

This clone was observed a handful of times. One junction end does not reproduce the germline sequence, and a read error may be involved. The J gene is TRBJ2-5, the V gene TRBV7-9, with D hard to call. CDR1 and CDR2 (germline): SEHNR, FQNEAQ (reference sequence). The CDR3 sequence is 11 residues long. For the CDR3, the DNA is TGTTCCAGCAGCTTCTTAGAGACCCAGTACTTC. It encodes CSSSFLETQYF.

The chain uses TRBV28 and TRBJ2-7; 11 bases match TRBD2. The CDR3 totals 15 residues. Germline loops: CDR1 MDHEN, CDR2 SYDVKM. V lost 7 bases, J lost 7 bases, and 12 bases stayed unmatched. Here the CDR3 reads CASTAPLAGVSEQYF. The CDR3 DNA is TGTGCCAGCACCGCTCCACTAGCGGGAGTAAGTGAGCAGTACTTC.

The chain employs TRBV2 and TRBJ2-1, with a weak D call TRBD2 (6 bases). Trimming shortened V by 4 bases and J by 4 bases, and 23 bases separated the two germline ends. This CDR3 comprises 18 residues. Germline V gene lookup returns CDR1 SNHLY and CDR2 FYNNEI. The CDR3 DNA reads TGTGCCAGCAGTGTGACCCGGGGGAGACCTATTATATACAATGAGCAGTTCTTC. It yields the protein CASSVTRGRPIIYNEQFF.

The gene calls are TRBV7-3 and TRBJ2-2, with 7 bases lining up with TRBD1. Germline CDR1 SGHTA, CDR2 FQGTGA. V lost 6 bases to trimming and J lost 0 bases; unmatched junction nucleotides: 4. This CDR3 is 15 amino acids long. The CDR3 DNA reads TGTGCCAGCAGAATACAGGGGTCGAACACCGGGGAGCTGTTTTTT. The encoded protein is CASRIQGSNTGELFF.

CDR3 region: CAITRTGFSGNTIYF. CDR3 nucleotide sequence: TGTGCCATCACCAGGACAGGGTTCTCTGGAAACACCATATATTTT. The J gene is TRBJ1-3, the V gene TRBV10-3; 8 positions match TRBD1. The CDR3 has 15 residues. V was clipped by 7 bases and J by 0 bases; unmatched bases: 5. Germline V lookup: CDR1 ENHRY, CDR2 SYGVKD.

CDR3 sequence reads: CATRGGSGSQPQHF. The CDR3 nucleotides read TGTGCCACCAGGGGCGGGAGCGGCAGTCAGCCCCAGCATTTT. This chain joins TRBV19 and TRBJ1-5, with D perhaps TRBD1 (6 bases). V was trimmed by 10 bases and J by 6 bases, leaving 19 bases between them. CDR1 and CDR2 (germline): LNHDA, SQIVND (reference sequence). CDR3 length: 14 amino acids.

CDR3 sequence reads: CASSLPSGENIQYF. CDR3 bases: TGTGCCAGCAGCTTACCTAGCGGGGAAAACATTCAGTACTTC. The V gene is TRBV5-6, the J gene TRBJ2-4; 9 bases agree with TRBD2. CDR1 and CDR2 from the germline V gene are SGHDT and YYEEEE. V shed 2 bases and J 5 bases; nucleotides not matched to a gene: 2. The CDR3 has 14 amino acids.

The rearrangement joins TRBV6-5 to TRBJ1-3, with D uncertain. Trimming stripped 11 bases from V and 0 bases from J, with 14 bases between. CDR1 is MNHEY, CDR2 SVGAGI, per germline. CDR3 size: 14 residues. In DNA form, the CDR3 reads TGTGCCCTCCGCCCGACGGGCTCTGGAAACACCATATATTTT. Its protein is CALRPTGSGNTIYF.

The chain combines TRBV10-3 with TRBJ2-1; D uncertain. In germline, CDR1 is ENHRY, CDR2 SYGVKD. The V end lost 0 bases, the J end lost 2 bases, and 5 bases lay between the germline ends. CDR3 length: 14 amino acids. This chain's CDR3 is CAISESTTYNEQFF. The CDR3 coding sequence is TGTGCCATCAGTGAGTCTACTACCTACAATGAGCAGTTCTTC.

The chain uses TRBV6-1 and TRBJ1-5; no reliable D call. Trimming left V 8 bases short and J 7 bases short, with 15 bases between. Germline-derived CDR1 and CDR2 are MNHNS and SASEGT. The CDR3 has 13 amino acids. DNA of the CDR3: TGTGCCAGCGTTATGGTGAGTAAGCAGCCCCAGCATTTT. Amino acids: CASVMVSKQPQHF.

The chain couples TRBV27 to TRBJ2-1; 10 bases agree with TRBD2. The CDR3 spans 15 residues. Germline V gene data show CDR1 as MNHEY and CDR2 as SMNVEV (reference sequence). J gave up 3 bases and V 5 bases, and 4 bases lay outside the gene matches. DNA for the CDR3: TGTGCCAGCAGTATAAGGACTAGCGGCTACAATGAGCAGTTCTTC. Translated, it gives CASSIRTSGYNEQFF.